This TCR beta chain was sequenced in a study of shared clonotypes between healthy human individuals. Study context: CD4 naive cells filled three plates per donor, CD4 memory three, CD8 naive two and CD8 memory one. Study outcomes and limitations: Sequencing depth was predicted to influence how clonotypes are shared among donors.

CDR1 and CDR2 (germline): LGHNA, YSLEER. V shed 0 bases and J 1 base; nucleotides not matched to a gene: 7. The CDR3 loop spans 18 amino acids. Authors' methods: ImmunoSEQ junction-only sequences lacked quality scores, so their filtering differed. The table came from immunoSEQ multiplex PCR; TCRdb's copy has only in-frame clones and leaves some out. That table furnishes V, J and clone size, whereas the DNA furnished D and trimming. This table has some 2.1 million clones, over 85% appearing once. CD8 cells classed as naive were CD45RO-negative and positively selected for CCR7, excluding terminally differentiated effector memory CD45RA+ cells. This clone was seen a single time. The target antigen is unknown.

This chain uses TRBV4-3 with TRBJ2-5; 11 bases line up with TRBD2. The TCR originated in a man between 18 and 35 years old in good health. Some clones in this sample may be carry-over from other donors' samples. Sequencing used naive CD8+ T cells from PBMCs. CDR3 residues: CASSQEVLAGGLQETQYF. In DNA form, the CDR3 reads TGCGCCAGCAGCCAAGAGGTCTTAGCGGGAGGGCTCCAAGAGACCCAGTACTTC.